The TCR beta chain described here comes from a study of CD8+ T cells in alopecia areata. Indicated treatment: oral pan-JAK inhibitor, 5-10 mg twice daily. Study-level findings and limits: Numerous expanded lesional clones remained in scalp and blood during tofacitinib.

About this clone: Its antigen is unknown.

RNA was extracted and reverse transcribed into cDNA as the sequencing template. Sequenced by immunoSEQ multiplex PCR; TCRdb stores in-frame clones only, minus some. The sample contains approximately 210,000 clones, 64% of which appear only once. V was cut by 8 bases and J by 3 bases, with 7 bases left in between. CDR1 SNHLY and CDR2 FYNNEI come from the germline V gene. The CDR3 has 11 amino acids. V gene TRBV2 combines with J gene TRBJ1-2; D is undetermined. The input for sequencing was CD4+ T cells sorted from blood, taken at week 4, from a patient treated with tofacitinib. The origin of this receptor is a human donor with alopecia areata. The chain's CDR3 is CASGNHYGYTF. CDR3 sequence (DNA): TGTGCCAGCGGAAATCACTATGGCTACACCTTC.